This T cell receptor (beta chain) was obtained from a study of blood T cell repertoires in COVID-19. The wider study: Samples representing acute and convalescent COVID-19 were sourced from the United States, Italy and Spain. T cells, B-cell-depleted T cells, or PBMCs supplied cDNA or gDNA.

As processed by the authors: Amplification of reference gene primers was used by the study to estimate nucleated cell counts. TCRdb's copy holds only in-frame clones and misses some; the assay was immunoSEQ multiplex PCR. V and J calls and clone size are as listed in that table; D and trimming were resolved from the DNA. Of 150,000 to 200,000 clones listed, 85% to 95% were seen once; the top ten hold roughly 4.4%. This TCR derives from a woman between 50 and 59 years old with acute or convalescent COVID-19. The sample comprised peripheral blood.

In DNA form, the CDR3 reads TGCGCCAGCAGCCAAGATAGGGAGGAAAAACTGTTTTTT. The encoded protein is CASSQDREEKLFF. This chain joins TRBV4-1 and TRBJ1-4; D remains ambiguous. The ends were cut back, 0 bases at V and 8 bases at J, with 7 bases in the middle. Germline V gives CDR1 MGHRA, CDR2 YSYEKL. The CDR3 totals 13 residues.